The sequence of this T cell receptor beta chain was determined in a study of cytomegalovirus exposure and HLA in healthy donors. Separation from the roughly 670-subject first cohort characterized the approximately 120-subject validation cohort, to which the donors belonged. TCRdb's copy holds only in-frame clones and misses some; the assay was immunoSEQ multiplex PCR. The sample records 200,000 or so clones, around 88% being singletons. The CDR3 length is 13 residues. The germline V gene encodes CDR1 LNHDA and CDR2 SQIVND (reference sequence). Trimming cost V 2 bases and J 6 bases, with 11 bases left between them.

The sequenced sample consisted of PBMCs. This receptor was obtained from a woman aged 18-29 years in good health and CMV-seronegative. V gene TRBV19 combines with J gene TRBJ2-7, with a weak D call TRBD1 (6 bases). The CDR3 region is CASSILDRSEQYF. The CDR3 nucleotides read TGTGCCAGTAGTATATTGGACAGAAGCGAGCAGTACTTC.